This record concerns one T cell receptor beta chain sequence. The antigen remains undetermined. Generation of TCR beta libraries employed quantitative 5'-RACE incorporating molecular barcodes. Each CDR3 protein gets one entry after TCRdb re-called the 5' RACE reads with MiXCR. This repertoire shows 290,000 or so distinct CDR3 sequences, 20% to 25% found once; its top ten account for about 3.7%. The germline V gene has CDR1 SGHKS and CDR2 YYEKEE (reference sequence). CDR3 length: 16 amino acids. After removal of 5 bases from V and 7 bases from J, the junction contained 13 bases not matched to a gene. This entry comes from a study of CD8 T cells in ankylosing spondylitis. Findings and limits, study-wide: Past research had described some motif variants in reactive arthritis synovial fluid and blood.

The chain couples TRBV5-5 to TRBJ2-1, with TRBD2 matching 9 bases. The clonotype originates from a female donor with ankylosing spondylitis or in good health (not recorded which). The sequencing sample was made of blood, either unsorted or a sorted T cell fraction (not recorded which). The CDR3 sequence: CASSNRLAEDENEQFF. For the CDR3, the DNA is TGTGCCAGCAGTAACAGACTAGCGGAAGATGAGAATGAGCAGTTCTTC.